The present entry profiles one T cell receptor beta chain with its context. Some clones are missing from TCRdb's copy, which holds only in-frame ones; the method was immunoSEQ multiplex PCR. In the table there are fewer than 200,000 clones, 96% of which are singletons. These data originate in a study of control samples from healthy donors and cancer patients. CDR1 and CDR2 (germline): MNHNY, SVGAGI (reference sequence). Trimming took off 4 bases at V and 10 bases at J, with 17 bases between the two ends. There are 14 residues in the CDR3. The rearrangement joins TRBV6-6 to TRBJ2-4; no definite D call. The sequence derives from a woman in her thirties in good health. The sample was blood. DNA of the CDR3: TGTGCCAGCAGTTGGTGGAGAGCTGTACGAATTCAGTACTTC. It specifies CASSWWRAVRIQYF.